This T cell receptor beta chain was sequenced in a study of tumor-infiltrating lymphocytes in primary liver carcinoma. Study in general: Surgical resection was the treatment these patients received for primary liver carcinoma.

Germline V CDR1 and CDR2: SGHAT, FQNNGV. The length of the CDR3 is 11 amino acids, counting both ends. Constant-region priming of 500 to 550 ng total RNA yielded TCR beta cDNA. The TCR beta library was amplified through three nested multiplex PCR rounds in a modified ARM-PCR procedure. The two initial PCR rounds, approximately 10 cycles each, used TRBV1-TRBV30 forward and C-beta reverse primers. TCRdb reanalysed the multiplex PCR reads using MiXCR and keeps one entry per CDR3 protein. The sample has some 180,000 distinct CDR3 sequences, less than 65% seen once; the top ten hold approximately 65%. Notes on this clonotype: Because the CDR3's place on the DNA is in doubt, the DNA is left out and the CDR3 is given as listed by TCRdb.

Blood RNA was derived from unsorted whole blood, and germline DNA was extracted too. Sample: peripheral blood. V usage is TRBV11-2 and J usage is TRBJ1-1. This TCR came from a man aged 35 to 55 with primary liver carcinoma and hepatitis B virus infection. CDR3 in amino acids: CASSFAEGTFF.